The clone carrying this T cell receptor beta chain was observed a handful of times. Its antigen is unidentified. The record originates from a study of blood T cells in healthy people across ages. Study-wide points: Both higher diversity and more naive CD4+ cells marked long-lived donors when set against aged donors. Conclusively comparing naive with antigen-experienced cells was impossible with unsorted PBMCs. The authors considered diversity estimates from one million T cells to be underestimates.

A second PCR, run for roughly 6 to 11 cycles, used a sample-barcoded 5' primer plus a J-beta primer mix. TCRdb processed the 5' RACE reads anew with MiXCR; each CDR3 protein has one entry. The sample carries about 720,000 distinct CDR3 sequences, around a fifth recorded once. Trimming removed 4 bases from V and 3 bases from J; junction bases left unmatched: 2. CDR3 length equals 13 residues. Looked up from germline, CDR1 is SQVTM and CDR2 is ANQGSEA. It was roughly 10 milliliters of peripheral blood that were drawn from each donor. The V gene is TRBV29-1, the J gene TRBJ2-7, with 11 bases fitting TRBD1. Sequencing was performed on blood. This TCR came from a man between 65 and 85 years old in good health. CDR3 in DNA: TGCAGCGTTGTGGGGACAGGGGGCTACGAGCAGTACTTC. Its translation is CSVVGTGGYEQYF.